Below are 26 T cell receptor beta chains sequenced from a single sample in a study of cytomegalovirus exposure and HLA in healthy donors (dated by TCRdb to 2015 to 2018). Receptor libraries were prepared by the immunoSEQ multiplex PCR assay. For the multiplex PCR, a mixture combining 60 forward primers for TCR Vbeta segments and 13 reverse primers for TCR Jbeta segments was used. TCRdb provides this immuneACCESS table in a form limited to in-frame rearrangements. Some clones are lacking; in checked studies, under half of them reflect an unresolved V gene, and why the rest are absent is not known. The sample table shows about 200,000 clones, and over 75% are seen once. The ten largest clones take up 0.08% to 0.1% of the sample. Sequencing was carried out using PBMCs. The receptor set was obtained from a boy aged 2-15 years in good health and CMV-seronegative.

V gene TRBV6-6 combines with J gene TRBJ2-2; a weak D match, TRBD2 (6 bases). This CDR3 has 13 amino acids. The germline CDR1 and CDR2 sequences are MNHNY and SVGAGI (reference sequence). V dropped 2 bases and J dropped 5 bases, with 6 bases sitting between them. The CDR3 loop reads CASSYRETGELFF. CDR3 bases: TGTGCCAGCAGTTACCGGGAGACCGGGGAGCTGTTTTTT.

The gene calls are TRBV5-6 and TRBJ2-3, with TRBD2 identical over 9 bases. The length of the CDR3 is 15 residues. V lost 5 bases to trimming and J lost 2 bases; unmatched junction nucleotides: 6. CDR1 and CDR2 from the germline V gene are SGHDT and YYEEEE. The CDR3 region is CASRRKRGATDTQYF. The CDR3 DNA follows: TGTGCCAGCAGACGGAAGCGGGGGGCCACAGATACGCAGTATTTT. The complete variable domain, with remaining parts taken from reference TRBV5-6 and TRBJ2-3, reads DAGVTQSPTHLIKTRGQQVTLRCSPKSGHDTVSWYQQALGQGPQFIFQYYEEEERQRGNFPDRFSGHQFPNYSSELNVNALLLGDSALYLCASRRKRGATDTQYFGPGTRLTVL.

The rearrangement links TRBV4-2 to TRBJ2-3, with 11 bases fitting TRBD2. CDR1 is LGHNA and CDR2 is YNFKEQ in the germline V gene. The length of the CDR3 is 15 residues. Germline trimming cut 5 bases from V and 6 bases from J; bases unmatched to any gene: 7. The CDR3 reads CASSSSSGGSDTQYF. The CDR3 DNA is TGTGCCAGCAGCTCCTCTAGCGGGGGGTCTGATACGCAGTATTTT.

The V and J genes are TRBV5-4 and TRBJ1-4; 9 bases fit TRBD1. The V segment lost 3 bases and the J segment 6 bases; nucleotides outside the gene matches: 6. From germline, CDR1 is SGHNT and CDR2 YYREEE (reference sequence). This CDR3 region has 15 residues. CDR3 sequence (DNA): TGTGCCAGCAGCTCCCGGACAGGGGCCCATGAAAAACTGTTTTTT. It specifies CASSSRTGAHEKLFF.

The chain uses TRBV15 and TRBJ2-5; 9 bases agree with TRBD2. Trimming cost V 6 bases and J 5 bases; bases outside gene matches: 7. This CDR3 has 14 residues. CDR1 and CDR2 (germline): LNHNV, YYDKDF (reference sequence). CDR3 sequence (DNA): TGTGCCACCAGGGACTTAGCGGGGGTGGAGACCCAGTACTTC. It codes for CATRDLAGVETQYF.

V gene TRBV7-2 combines with J gene TRBJ1-1; TRBD1 matches at 9 bases. This CDR3 spans 12 amino acids. CDR1 SGHTA and CDR2 FQGNSA come from the germline V gene. With 6 bases clipped from V and 11 bases from J, the junction kept 7 bases outside the gene matches. DNA of the CDR3: TGTGCCAGCAGTCCACAGGGGGCGCTGGCTTTCTTT. Its translation: CASSPQGALAFF.

This rearrangement joins TRBV27 to TRBJ2-1; TRBD1 might be the D (5 bases). CDR1 is MNHEY, CDR2 SMNVEV, per germline (reference sequence). V lost 0 bases, J lost 4 bases, and 16 bases lay in between. The CDR3 extends over 17 amino acids. The DNA of the CDR3 is TGTGCCAGCAGTTTATCGAGTCAGGGTAATTATTACAATGAGCAGTTCTTC. Protein sequence: CASSLSSQGNYYNEQFF.

This clone was detected only a few times. V usage is TRBV30 and J usage is TRBJ2-5; no definite D call. The ends were cut back, 0 bases at V and 7 bases at J, with 15 bases in the middle. Germline CDR1 reads GTSNPN; CDR2 reads SVGIG (reference sequence). This CDR3 spans 14 amino acids. DNA of the CDR3: TGTGCCTGGAGTGTAGGTCCCCCCGGCGGGACCCAGTACTTC. Translation gives CAWSVGPPGGTQYF.

This chain joins TRBV5-4 and TRBJ2-2; TRBD2 aligns across 9 bases. V was clipped by 0 bases and J by 1 base; unmatched bases: 7. Looked up from germline, CDR1 is SGHNT and CDR2 is YYREEE (reference sequence). The CDR3 consists of 18 residues. CDR3 DNA: TGTGCCAGCAGCTTGGCCAGCGGGGGGCACCGGAACACCGGGGAGCTGTTTTTT. It yields the protein CASSLASGGHRNTGELFF.

This clone occurred once. This CDR3 is CASSQDQGKLFF. The CDR3 coding sequence is TGCGCCAGCAGCCAAGATCAGGGAAAACTGTTTTTT. The genes are TRBV4-1 and TRBJ1-4; D possibly corresponds to TRBD1 (5 bases). The CDR3 consists of 12 residues. From germline, CDR1 is MGHRA and CDR2 YSYEKL. The ends were cut back, 0 bases at V and 10 bases at J, with 6 bases in the middle.

J is TRBJ1-5 and V is TRBV18; the D gene is possibly TRBD1 (6 bases). CDR3 length equals 16 residues. V was shortened by 4 bases and J by 0 bases, with 13 bases between the two germline ends. CDR1 KGHSH and CDR2 LQKENI come from the germline V gene. CDR3 DNA sequence: TGTGCCAGCTCACTCGACAGGTTCGATAGCAATCAGCCCCAGCATTTT. Its translation is CASSLDRFDSNQPQHF.

This chain uses TRBV19 with TRBJ1-6; TRBD1 aligns across 8 bases. The V and J ends lost 3 bases and 12 bases, in that order; junction bases with no gene match: 19. This CDR3 is 18 amino acids long. CDR1 LNHDA and CDR2 SQIVND come from the germline V gene (reference sequence). The CDR3 sequence is CASSMRVNRDRQVRPLHF. DNA of the CDR3: TGTGCCAGTAGTATGCGGGTAAACCGGGACAGGCAGGTTAGACCCCTCCACTTT.

The V gene is TRBV29-1, the J gene TRBJ1-1; maybe TRBD1 (6 bases). Looked up from germline, CDR1 is SQVTM and CDR2 is ANQGSEA. The CDR3 extends over 14 amino acids. Trimming stripped 4 bases from V and 1 base from J, with 13 bases between. For the CDR3, the DNA is TGCAGCGTTGGGCCGGGACAAGCGAACACTGAAGCTTTCTTT. Its protein product is CSVGPGQANTEAFF.

The V gene is TRBV6-1, the J gene TRBJ1-6, with unresolved D. The CDR3 has 11 residues. Germline V gene sequence: CDR1 MNHNS, CDR2 SASEGT. The V end was cut by 2 bases, the J end by 16 bases, with 9 bases between. The DNA for the CDR3 is TGTGCCAGCAGTGAATGGGCCCCTCTCCACTTT. Amino acid sequence: CASSEWAPLHF.

The rearrangement links TRBV5-4 to TRBJ2-5; D unclear. V was shortened by 0 bases and J by 0 bases, with 6 bases between the two germline ends. Germline CDR1 SGHNT, CDR2 YYREEE (reference sequence). This CDR3 is 14 amino acids long. This CDR3 reads CASSLVEHQETQYF. Written as DNA, the CDR3 is TGTGCCAGCAGCTTGGTAGAACACCAAGAGACCCAGTACTTC.

Regarding this clone: A read error may account for a junction end that differs from germline. The rearrangement links TRBV5-4 to TRBJ1-1; D might be TRBD1 (6 bases). The CDR3 sequence is 15 residues long. Germline V gene lookup returns CDR1 SGHNT and CDR2 YYREEE (reference sequence). The CDR3 here is CASSLVKQGSTGAFF. CDR3 coding DNA: TGTGCCAGCAGCTTGGTCAAACAGGGAAGCACTGGAGCTTTCTTT.

V and J are TRBV7-9 and TRBJ2-7; no definite D call. The germline gives CDR1 SEHNR, CDR2 FQNEAQ (reference sequence). This CDR3 contains 8 residues. The CDR3 spells CSNPTEYF. Here the CDR3 DNA reads TGTTCCAACCCGACTGAGTACTTC.

The chain has TRBV5-1 and TRBJ2-5; tentative D call: TRBD1 (5 bases). Germline V gene data show CDR1 as SGHRS and CDR2 as YFSETQ. Trimming removed 2 bases at V and 3 bases at J, with 11 bases between. The CDR3 runs to 14 residues. Here the CDR3 DNA reads TGCGCCAGCAGCTTCGAAGGCAGGGAAGAGACCCAGTACTTC. It encodes CASSFEGREETQYF.

V and J are TRBV15 and TRBJ1-5; 7 bases agree with TRBD1. The V gene end was trimmed by 1 base and the J gene end by 3 bases; junction bases not matched to a gene: 6. From germline, CDR1 is LNHNV and CDR2 YYDKDF (reference sequence). This CDR3 spans 16 amino acids. For the CDR3, the DNA is TGTGCCACCAGCAGAGGGGGGACAGTCTCCAATCAGCCCCAGCATTTT. This sequence encodes CATSRGGTVSNQPQHF.

V usage is TRBV9 and J usage is TRBJ2-2; 8 bases line up with TRBD2. Germline V CDR1 and CDR2: SGDLS, YYNGEE. The CDR3 is 14 amino acids. The trim removed 4 bases at V and 6 bases at J, leaving 5 bases unmatched. CDR3 loop: CASSFSGVAGELFF. The CDR3 coding sequence is TGTGCCAGCAGCTTTAGCGGGGTGGCCGGGGAGCTGTTTTTT.

The CDR3 coding sequence is TGTGCCAGCAGTTCCCCGGGGAGCTCCTATAATTCACCCCTCCACTTT. This codes for CASSSPGSSYNSPLHF. The chain joins TRBV27 to TRBJ1-6, with D unclear. V was cut by 4 bases and J by 0 bases, with 10 bases left in between. The CDR3 has 16 amino acids. The germline V gene encodes CDR1 MNHEY and CDR2 SMNVEV (reference sequence).

The chain has TRBV4-1 and TRBJ2-5, with D possibly matching TRBD1 (6 bases). The CDR3 totals 16 residues. Between the trimmed V and J ends, which lost 4 bases and 5 bases, there was a span of 20 bases. The germline V gene encodes CDR1 MGHRA and CDR2 YSYEKL. The CDR3 DNA sequence: TGCGCCAGCAGCCGCCCGGACAGCATGGGGTGGGAGACCCAGTACTTC. Residues: CASSRPDSMGWETQYF.

There are a few counts of this clone. This chain uses TRBV5-1 with TRBJ2-1; 8 bases line up with TRBD2. CDR1 and CDR2 from the germline V gene are SGHRS and YFSETQ. V trimming: 1 base; J trimming: 5 bases; junction bases outside the gene matches: 2. This CDR3 contains 14 residues. The CDR3 loop reads CASSLLLADNEQFF. CDR3 DNA sequence: TGCGCCAGCAGCTTGCTACTAGCGGACAATGAGCAGTTCTTC.

The CDR3 is CASSYLGSGASPLHF. For the CDR3, the DNA is TGTGCCAGCAGTTACCTAGGATCAGGGGCTTCACCCCTCCACTTT. The rearrangement joins TRBV6-5 to TRBJ1-6, with D perhaps matching TRBD1 (6 bases). Looked up from germline, CDR1 is MNHEY and CDR2 is SVGAGI. V dropped 2 bases and J dropped 9 bases, with 14 bases sitting between them. The CDR3 extends over 15 amino acids.

The gene calls are TRBV6-5 and TRBJ2-1, with 9 bases identical to TRBD2. V was clipped by 6 bases and J by 10 bases; unmatched bases: 1. The CDR3 has 11 amino acids. Germline CDR1 and CDR2: MNHEY and SVGAGI. Here the CDR3 reads CASRTSGEQFF. CDR3 sequence (DNA): TGTGCCAGCAGGACTAGCGGAGAGCAGTTCTTC.

This clone was recorded once. This chain joins TRBV4-2 and TRBJ1-3, with D perhaps matching TRBD1 (5 bases). V lost 0 bases to trimming and J lost 2 bases, with 8 bases between them. Looked up from germline, CDR1 is LGHNA and CDR2 is YNFKEQ. The CDR3 loop spans 15 amino acids. CDR3: CASSQDPGPGNTIYF. The CDR3 DNA reads TGTGCCAGCAGCCAAGATCCAGGGCCTGGAAACACCATATATTTT.